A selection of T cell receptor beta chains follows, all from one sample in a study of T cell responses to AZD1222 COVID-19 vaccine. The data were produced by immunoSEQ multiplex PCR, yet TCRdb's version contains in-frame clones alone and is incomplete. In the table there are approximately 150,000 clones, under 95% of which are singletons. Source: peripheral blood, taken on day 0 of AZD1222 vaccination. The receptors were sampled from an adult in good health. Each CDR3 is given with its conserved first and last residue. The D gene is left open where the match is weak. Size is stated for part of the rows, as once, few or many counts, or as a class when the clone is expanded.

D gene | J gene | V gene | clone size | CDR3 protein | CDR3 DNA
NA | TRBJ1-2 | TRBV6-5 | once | CASLLREFYGYTF | TGTGCCAGCCTACTCAGAGAATTCTATGGCTACACCTTC
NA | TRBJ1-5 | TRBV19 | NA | CATDGGPYSNQPQHF | TGTGCCACTGACGGAGGACCTTATAGCAATCAGCCCCAGCATTTT
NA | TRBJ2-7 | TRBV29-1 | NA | CSVVSAGSYEQYF | TGCAGCGTTGTGTCCGCGGGCTCCTACGAGCAGTACTTC
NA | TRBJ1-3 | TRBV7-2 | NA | CASSLMRAAAGNTIYF | TGTGCCAGCAGCTTAATGAGGGCAGCGGCTGGAAACACCATATATTTT
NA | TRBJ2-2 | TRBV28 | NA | CAVRPTTNTGELFF | TGTGCCGTCCGACCGACAACGAACACCGGGGAGCTGTTTTTT
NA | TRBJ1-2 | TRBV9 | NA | CASSKEEEGYTF | TGTGCCAGCAGCAAAGAGGAGGAAGGCTACACCTTC
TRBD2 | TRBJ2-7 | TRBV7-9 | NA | CASSSSGLAYEQYF | TGTGCCAGCAGCTCCTCGGGACTAGCCTACGAGCAGTACTTC
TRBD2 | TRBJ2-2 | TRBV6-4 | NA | CASSASGGLNTGELFF | TGTGCCAGCAGTGCCAGCGGGGGCCTCAACACCGGGGAGCTGTTTTTT
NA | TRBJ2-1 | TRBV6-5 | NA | CATKTSGSSYNEQFF | TGTGCCACCAAGACAAGCGGAAGCTCCTACAATGAGCAGTTCTTC
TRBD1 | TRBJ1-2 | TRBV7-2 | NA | CASSPRQGGGYTF | TGTGCCAGCAGCCCCCGACAGGGGGGAGGCTACACCTTC
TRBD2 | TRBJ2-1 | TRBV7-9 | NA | CASSQSGGPLNEQFF | TGTGCCAGCAGCCAAAGCGGGGGGCCTTTGAATGAGCAGTTCTTC
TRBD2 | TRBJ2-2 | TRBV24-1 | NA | CATSDLPSGNGTGELFF | TGTGCCACCAGTGATTTGCCTAGCGGGAACGGCACCGGGGAGCTGTTTTTT
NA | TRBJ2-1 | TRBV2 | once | CASSGYNEQFF | TGTGCCAGCAGTGGGTACAATGAGCAGTTCTTC
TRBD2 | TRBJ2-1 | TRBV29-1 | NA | CSVYLAGGSSSYNEQFF | TGCAGCGTATACCTAGCGGGAGGGTCGAGCTCCTACAATGAGCAGTTCTTC
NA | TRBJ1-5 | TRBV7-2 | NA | CASSLEGPGNQPQHF | TGTGCCAGCAGCTTAGAGGGACCCGGCAATCAGCCCCAGCATTTT
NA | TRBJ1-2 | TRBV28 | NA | CASSLPGAYGYTF | TGTGCCAGCAGTTTACCAGGAGCCTATGGCTACACCTTC
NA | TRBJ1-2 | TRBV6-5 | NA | CASSPEVRPNYGYTF | TGTGCCAGCAGTCCCGAGGTGAGACCTAACTATGGCTACACCTTC
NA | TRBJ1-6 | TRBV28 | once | CASSTQVAAYNSPLHF | TGTGCCAGCAGTACACAGGTGGCAGCCTATAATTCACCCCTCCACTTT
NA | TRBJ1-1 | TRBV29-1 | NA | CSVVVPGIGTEAFF | TGCAGCGTTGTGGTTCCGGGAATCGGCACTGAAGCTTTCTTT
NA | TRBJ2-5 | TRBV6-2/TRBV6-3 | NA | CASSYGARGAVGVKTQYF | TGTGCCAGCAGTTACGGGGCCCGCGGGGCCGTGGGCGTGAAGACCCAGTACTTC
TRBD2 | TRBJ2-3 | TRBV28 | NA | CASGTSGRGGTDTQYF | TGTGCCAGCGGGACTAGCGGGAGAGGGGGCACAGATACGCAGTATTTT
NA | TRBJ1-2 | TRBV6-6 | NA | CASRVKGKGGYTF | TGTGCCAGCAGGGTCAAGGGGAAAGGGGGCTACACCTTC
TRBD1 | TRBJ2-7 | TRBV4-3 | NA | CASSQGATGESYEQYF | TGCGCCAGCAGCCAAGGGGCAACAGGGGAGTCCTACGAGCAGTACTTC
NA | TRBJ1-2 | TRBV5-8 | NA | CASSLAGGHNYGYTF | TGTGCCAGCAGCTTGGCGGGCGGCCATAACTATGGCTACACCTTC
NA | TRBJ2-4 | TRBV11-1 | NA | CASSLRDHIQYF | TGTGCCAGCAGCTTGCGGGACCACATTCAGTACTTC
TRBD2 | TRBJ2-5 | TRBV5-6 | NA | CASSLPIGLDPYF | TGTGCCAGCAGCTTGCCGATCGGACTAGACCCGTACTTC
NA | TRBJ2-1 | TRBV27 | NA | CASRTTSYNEQFF | TGTGCCAGCAGGACCACTAGCTACAATGAGCAGTTCTTC
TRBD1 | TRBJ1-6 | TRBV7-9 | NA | CASSSRGTVNSPLHF | TGTGCCAGCAGCTCCCGCGGGACAGTAAATTCACCCCTCCACTTT
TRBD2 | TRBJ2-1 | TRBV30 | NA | CAWSPRGTSGSRGEQFF | TGTGCCTGGAGTCCCAGGGGAACTAGCGGGAGTCGGGGTGAGCAGTTCTTC
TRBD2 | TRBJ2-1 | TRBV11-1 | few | CASSSRTSGGGEQFF | TGTGCCAGCAGCTCCCGGACTAGCGGGGGGGGTGAGCAGTTCTTC
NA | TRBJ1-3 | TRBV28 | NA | CASSFGWGLFF | TGTGCCAGCAGTTTCGGGTGGGGTCTATTTTTT
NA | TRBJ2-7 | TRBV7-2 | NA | CASSLAGGALRVSYEQYF | TGTGCCAGCAGCTTAGCGGGGGGGGCGCTAAGGGTCTCCTACGAGCAGTACTTC
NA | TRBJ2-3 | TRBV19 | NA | CASKDGTSTDTQYF | TGTGCCAGTAAAGACGGAACTAGCACAGATACGCAGTATTTT
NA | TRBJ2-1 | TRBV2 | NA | CASGSDSDNEQFF | TGTGCCAGCGGATCGGACAGCGACAATGAGCAGTTCTTC
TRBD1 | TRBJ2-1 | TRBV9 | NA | CASSAGQLYNEQFF | TGTGCCAGCAGCGCGGGACAGCTCTACAATGAGCAGTTCTTC
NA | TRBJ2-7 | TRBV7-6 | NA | CASSFESPAGFYEQYF | TGTGCCAGCAGCTTCGAAAGCCCGGCTGGTTTCTACGAGCAGTACTTC
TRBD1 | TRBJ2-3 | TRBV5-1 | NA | CASSLPGQGTDTQYF | TGCGCCAGCAGCTTGCCGGGACAGGGGACAGATACGCAGTATTTT
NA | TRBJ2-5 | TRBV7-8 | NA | CASSMTGEGTQYF | TGTGCCAGCAGCATGACAGGGGAGGGGACCCAGTACTTC
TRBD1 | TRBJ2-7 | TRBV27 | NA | CASSSTGTSYEQYF | TGTGCCAGCAGTTCGACAGGGACCTCCTACGAGCAGTACTTC
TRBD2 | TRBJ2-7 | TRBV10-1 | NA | CASSELAGFSYEQYF | TGCGCCAGCAGTGAACTAGCGGGGTTCTCCTACGAGCAGTACTTC
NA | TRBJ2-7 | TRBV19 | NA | CASSPRGSSYEQYF | TGTGCCAGTAGTCCAAGGGGCAGCTCCTACGAGCAGTACTTC
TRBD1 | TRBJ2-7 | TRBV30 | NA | CAWSVPRTGAAYEQYF | TGTGCCTGGAGTGTACCCCGGACAGGGGCCGCCTACGAGCAGTACTTC
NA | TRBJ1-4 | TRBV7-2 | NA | CASSLSVTNEKLFF | TGTGCCAGCAGCTTATCAGTTACTAATGAAAAACTGTTTTTT
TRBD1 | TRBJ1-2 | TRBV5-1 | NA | CASSLVRQGVGGYTF | TGCGCCAGCAGCTTGGTACGGCAGGGGGTTGGTGGCTACACCTTC
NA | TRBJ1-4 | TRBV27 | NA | CASSFYRGEKLFF | TGTGCCAGCAGTTTTTATAGGGGTGAAAAACTGTTTTTT
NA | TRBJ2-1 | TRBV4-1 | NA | CASSQRPPGPRPYNEQFF | TGCGCCAGCAGCCAAAGGCCCCCGGGACCTCGCCCGTATAATGAGCAGTTCTTC
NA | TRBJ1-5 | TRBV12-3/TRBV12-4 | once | CASTPSGAQPQHF | TGTGCCAGCACCCCATCCGGGGCTCAGCCCCAGCATTTT
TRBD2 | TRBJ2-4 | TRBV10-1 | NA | CASSEFGYNLSGGVLAKNIQYF | TGCGCCAGCAGTGAATTCGGGTACAACCTTTCGGGGGGAGTCCTAGCCAAAAACATTCAGTACTTC
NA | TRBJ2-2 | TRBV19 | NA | CASSIDGGTGELFF | TGTGCCAGTAGTATAGATGGGGGAACCGGGGAGCTGTTTTTT
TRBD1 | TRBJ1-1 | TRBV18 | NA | CASSPAQGISGMMNTEAFF | TGTGCCAGCTCACCGGCACAGGGGATTAGTGGGATGATGAACACTGAAGCTTTCTTT
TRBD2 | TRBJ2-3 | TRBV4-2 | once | CASSQDRAGGPDTQYF | TGTGCCAGCAGCCAAGATCGTGCGGGGGGGCCAGATACGCAGTATTTT
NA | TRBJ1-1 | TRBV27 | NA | CASSLVSGGTEAFF | TGTGCCAGCAGTTTAGTCAGCGGAGGGACTGAAGCTTTCTTT
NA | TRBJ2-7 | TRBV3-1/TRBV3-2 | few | CASSQEGGRSRAHEQYF | TGTGCCAGCAGCCAAGAGGGGGGGCGGAGCAGGGCGCACGAGCAGTACTTC
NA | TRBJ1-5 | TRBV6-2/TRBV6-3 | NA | CASSRSRILDQPQHF | TGTGCCAGCAGTCGCTCCAGGATCTTGGATCAGCCCCAGCATTTT
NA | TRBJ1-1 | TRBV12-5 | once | CASGLGGPEAFF | TGTGCTAGTGGTTTGGGGGGGCCTGAAGCTTTCTTT
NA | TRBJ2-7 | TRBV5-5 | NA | CASSLVSGVSYEQYF | TGTGCCAGCAGCTTGGTGAGTGGCGTCTCCTACGAGCAGTACTTC
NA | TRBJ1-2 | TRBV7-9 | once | CASSPIGWGFDGYTF | TGTGCCAGCAGCCCCATTGGCTGGGGCTTCGATGGCTACACCTTC
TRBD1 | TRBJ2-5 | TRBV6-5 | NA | CASTAAGQGGKTQYF | TGTGCCAGCACTGCGGCGGGACAGGGTGGAAAGACCCAGTACTTC
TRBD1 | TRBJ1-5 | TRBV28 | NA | CASRPYGTAVYQPQHF | TGTGCCAGCAGACCTTACGGGACAGCGGTATATCAGCCCCAGCATTTT